The TCR beta chain under discussion was sequenced for a study of T cell responses to AZD1222 COVID-19 vaccine. Study outcomes and limitations: Donors were chiefly white British, with a greater number of females, and clonal diversity was perhaps underestimated.

Comment on this clone: Antigen unknown.

Libraries were prepared by immunoSEQ multiplex PCR; TCRdb keeps only in-frame clonotypes and omits some of them. The sample consists of tens of thousands of clones, approximately 83% of them appearing once. The germline V and J ends were trimmed by 1 base and 9 bases, with 13 bases remaining between them. Germline V gene lookup returns CDR1 SGHDN and CDR2 FVKESK. CDR3 length equals 14 residues. The TCR originated in an adult in good health. The genes are TRBV14 and TRBJ1-5; unclear D gene. The sequencing used peripheral blood, collected on day 0 of AZD1222 vaccination. The CDR3 reads CASSQAGLTWPQHF. CDR3 in DNA: TGTGCCAGCAGCCAAGCCGGACTCACTTGGCCCCAGCATTTT.